This T cell receptor beta chain was captured in a study of blood T cell repertoires in COVID-19. Study background: The United States, Italy and Spain were the sources of the acute and convalescent COVID-19 samples. Sources were T cells, B-cell-depleted T cells, or PBMCs; the material itself was cDNA or gDNA.

The CDR3 loop spans 16 amino acids. From germline, CDR1 is MGHRA and CDR2 YSYEKL. Trimming shortened V by 0 bases and J by 4 bases, and 15 bases separated the two germline ends. Enrolled through a virtual design, the participants were between roughly 18 and 100 years of age and came from around 25 US areas. Method: immunoSEQ multiplex PCR; TCRdb's copy keeps in-frame clones and lacks some. The sample lists about 460,000 clones; approximately 90% were seen once. This TCR was recovered from a woman in her sixties who had recovered from COVID-19. V gene TRBV4-1 combines with J gene TRBJ1-1; D not resolved. The sample comprised PBMCs or T cells enriched from blood (not recorded which). CDR3 in DNA: TGCGCCAGCAGCCAAGAGGAGGGCAGATTATTCACTGAAGCTTTCTTT. Its translation: CASSQEEGRLFTEAFF.